Shown below are 19 T cell receptor beta chains from a single sample sequenced in a study of T cell repertoires in cytomegalovirus infection. TCRdb analysed the reads with MiXCR anew, one entry per CDR3 protein. Counted here are hundreds of thousands of distinct CDR3 sequences, around a third occurring once; the ten biggest clones make up 18%. No antigens are known for them. This specimen consisted of cultured PBMCs, obtained from culture after CMV antigen stimulation. The receptors shown here come from a human donor in good health (CMV status not recorded). Some clones in this sample may be carry-over from other donors' samples.

Only one count was recorded for this clonotype. The rearrangement joins TRBV19 to TRBJ1-1; 10 bases match TRBD1. This CDR3 is 16 amino acids long. Unmatched junction bases numbered 8, after V lost 2 bases and J lost 5 bases. CDR1 LNHDA and CDR2 SQIVND come from the germline V gene (reference sequence). The CDR3 DNA sequence: TGTGCCAGTAGTATAAGACGACAGGGGGCGCGGACTGAAGCTTTCTTT. Translating it yields CASSIRRQGARTEAFF.

This chain links TRBV19 with TRBJ2-7; no firm D call. The CDR3 runs to 13 residues. Germline V gene sequence: CDR1 LNHDA, CDR2 SQIVND (reference sequence). V was clipped by 8 bases and J by 3 bases, with 14 bases between them. The CDR3 region has the DNA TGTGCCAGTGGGTCCCTAGACGGCTACGAGCAGTACTTC. Its translation is CASGSLDGYEQYF.

V usage is TRBV20-1 and J usage is TRBJ2-1, with TRBD2 identical over 12 bases. Germline V CDR1 and CDR2: DFQATT, SNEGSKA (reference sequence). This CDR3 region has 14 residues. The V segment lost 3 bases and the J segment 14 bases; nucleotides outside the gene matches: 11. This CDR3 is CSARGLAGGGPEFF. Here the CDR3 DNA reads TGCAGTGCTAGGGGGCTAGCGGGAGGGGGGCCGGAGTTCTTC.

This clonotype has more than one count but fewer than ten. The chain is built from TRBV6-1 and TRBJ2-3, with D tentatively TRBD1 (5 bases). The V and J ends lost 3 bases and 1 base respectively, with 11 bases between them. The CDR3 runs 15 residues. Germline CDR1 MNHNS, CDR2 SASEGT. The CDR3 is CASSEGQGGTDTQYF. The CDR3 bases are TGTGCCAGCAGTGAGGGGCAGGGTGGCACAGATACGCAGTATTTT.

This clonotype has only a few counts. V gene TRBV7-9 combines with J gene TRBJ2-3, with D perhaps given as TRBD1 or TRBD2 (5 bases each). Germline-derived CDR1 and CDR2 are SEHNR and FQNEAQ (reference sequence). Between the trimmed V and J ends, which lost 6 bases and 6 bases, there was a span of 10 bases. CDR3 length equals 12 residues. The DNA for the CDR3 is TGTGCCAGCAGGTGGGGGTCGGATACGCAGTATTTT. Protein product: CASRWGSDTQYF.

Only a few counts were recorded for this clonotype. Its ends do not fully match the called genes, so a read error is possible. CDR3 nucleotides: TGTGCCAGCAGCCTAGCCGCTCCCGGTACCTACAATGAGCAGTTCTTC. This codes for CASSLAAPGTYNEQFF. The rearrangement joins TRBV7-2 to TRBJ2-1, with D tentatively TRBD2 (5 bases). The CDR3 consists of 16 residues. Germline CDR1 SGHTA, CDR2 FQGNSA.

With regard to this clonotype: One base away lies a much larger clone, so this may be a sequencing read error. Given the absence of the conserved phenylalanine or tryptophan at the CDR3 end, a read error is likely. This rearrangement joins TRBV7-2 to TRBJ2-3; TRBD1 is a possible D gene (6 bases). V lost 6 bases, J lost 2 bases, and 15 bases lay in between. The CDR3 spans 15 residues. In germline, CDR1 is SGHTA, CDR2 FQGNSA. CDR3 coding DNA: TGTGCCAGCAGGCTCCGGGGACAAATCACAGATACGCAGTATTCT. Residues: CASRLRGQITDTQYS.

This clonotype was counted a few times. V is TRBV6-1 and J is TRBJ2-4; the D is unclear. V was clipped by 1 base and J by 0 bases, with 22 bases between them. The CDR3 extends over 20 amino acids. Germline CDR1 is MNHNS and CDR2 is SASEGT. This chain's CDR3 is CASSEEFGRRPTLAKNIQYF. CDR3 DNA: TGTGCCAGCAGTGAAGAATTTGGCCGAAGACCTACCTTAGCCAAAAACATTCAGTACTTC.

This clonotype was seen many times. The V gene is TRBV7-8, the J gene TRBJ2-7, with D unclear. This CDR3 has 16 amino acids. Germline V gene sequence: CDR1 SGHVS, CDR2 FQNEAQ. Trimming pared 0 bases from V and 3 bases from J, leaving 15 bases between. The CDR3 protein is CASSLARGLMGYEQYF. The CDR3, as DNA: TGTGCCAGCAGCTTAGCGCGTGGGTTGATGGGCTACGAGCAGTACTTC.

The chain is built from TRBV15 and TRBJ2-1, with 7 bases aligning to TRBD2. The CDR3 loop spans 16 amino acids. V was pared by 3 bases and J by 0 bases, with 5 bases of the junction left unmatched. CDR1 LNHNV and CDR2 YYDKDF come from the germline V gene (reference sequence). The CDR3 loop is CATSRSAGDSYNEQFF. The CDR3 nucleotides are TGTGCCACCAGCAGGAGCGCGGGAGACTCCTACAATGAGCAGTTCTTC. Filled out from reference TRBV15 and TRBJ2-1, the complete variable domain reads DAMVIQNPRYQVTQFGKPVTLSCSQTLNHNVMYWYQQKSSQAPKLLFHYYDKDFNNEADTPDNFQSRRPNTSFCFLDIRSPGLGDTAMYLCATSRSAGDSYNEQFFGPGTRLTVL.

The chain combines TRBV11-2 with TRBJ2-1; D gene ambiguous. Germline-derived CDR1 and CDR2 are SGHAT and FQNNGV. V was clipped by 3 bases and J by 9 bases, with 6 bases between them. CDR3 length equals 11 residues. The CDR3 DNA reads TGTGCCAGCAGCTTGCGGTTTGAGCAGTTCTTC. Encoded protein: CASSLRFEQFF.

Only a few counts were recorded for this clonotype. The chain joins TRBV28 to TRBJ1-2; D remains ambiguous. CDR3 length equals 14 residues. Trimming shortened V by 4 bases and J by 8 bases, and 17 bases separated the two germline ends. Germline values: CDR1 MDHEN, CDR2 SYDVKM. The CDR3 DNA reads TGTGCCAGCAGTTCGAGTGGACCTTCGAGAGGCTACACCTTC. This gives the protein CASSSSGPSRGYTF.

This clonotype has only a few counts. V is TRBV19 and J is TRBJ2-7; D not resolved. Germline values: CDR1 LNHDA, CDR2 SQIVND (reference sequence). CDR3 length equals 14 residues. V lost 1 base, J lost 6 bases, and 13 bases lay in between. CDR3 region: CASSIAATGSEQYF. For the CDR3, the DNA is TGTGCCAGTAGTATAGCCGCGACTGGCTCCGAGCAGTACTTC.

This clonotype was observed a few times. The chain combines TRBV3-1 with TRBJ2-7; D call uncertain. CDR1 and CDR2 from the germline V gene are LGHDT and YNNKEL (reference sequence). This CDR3 comprises 14 residues. With 1 base removed from V and 5 bases from J, the gap between germline ends came to 12 bases. CDR3 sequence: CASSQVPRTDEQYF. CDR3 nucleotide sequence: TGTGCCAGCAGCCAAGTCCCCCGCACGGACGAGCAGTACTTC.

CDR3 amino acids: CASTLEGRLNSPLHF. The CDR3 region has the DNA TGTGCCAGCACCCTTGAGGGGCGCCTTAATTCACCCCTCCACTTT. The gene calls are TRBV2 and TRBJ1-6; D perhaps matches TRBD1 (5 bases). This CDR3 has 15 residues. Germline V gene data show CDR1 as SNHLY and CDR2 as FYNNEI. V lost 7 bases and J 6 bases, leaving 16 bases between the germline ends.

The rearrangement uses TRBV5-1 and TRBJ2-2; 12 bases agree with TRBD2. Trimming took 3 bases from V and 8 from J; bases not matched to a gene: 5. This CDR3 contains 15 residues. Germline values: CDR1 SGHRS, CDR2 YFSETQ. Here the CDR3 DNA reads TGCGCCAGCAGCTGGACTAGCGGGGCTTTGGGGGAGCTGTTTTTT. Translating gives CASSWTSGALGELFF.

The rearrangement links TRBV15 to TRBJ2-1; no clear D gene. Deletions cut 0 bases from V and 9 bases from J, with 12 bases between. The length of the CDR3 is 14 residues. The germline CDR1 and CDR2 sequences are LNHNV and YYDKDF (reference sequence). In DNA form, the CDR3 reads TGTGCCACCAGCAGAGATTGGTCCCGCGCTGAGCAGTTCTTC. It codes for CATSRDWSRAEQFF.

The chain uses TRBV10-3 and TRBJ1-3; possible D gene TRBD1, 6 bases. Deletions cut 6 bases from V and 0 bases from J, with 12 bases between. This CDR3 comprises 15 residues. Germline CDR1 ENHRY, CDR2 SYGVKD. CDR3 in amino acids: CAISLQGVSGNTIYF. The CDR3 bases are TGTGCCATCAGCCTACAGGGCGTCTCTGGAAACACCATATATTTT.

About this clonotype: Germline and junction disagree at one end, which may indicate a read error. The chain joins TRBV4-1 to TRBJ2-7, with D unresolved. The CDR3 runs to 10 residues. Per germline, CDR1 MGHRA and CDR2 YSYEKL. CDR3 nucleotide sequence: TGCGCCAGCAGCCGCTACGAGCAGTATTTC. Translated, it gives CASSRYEQYF.